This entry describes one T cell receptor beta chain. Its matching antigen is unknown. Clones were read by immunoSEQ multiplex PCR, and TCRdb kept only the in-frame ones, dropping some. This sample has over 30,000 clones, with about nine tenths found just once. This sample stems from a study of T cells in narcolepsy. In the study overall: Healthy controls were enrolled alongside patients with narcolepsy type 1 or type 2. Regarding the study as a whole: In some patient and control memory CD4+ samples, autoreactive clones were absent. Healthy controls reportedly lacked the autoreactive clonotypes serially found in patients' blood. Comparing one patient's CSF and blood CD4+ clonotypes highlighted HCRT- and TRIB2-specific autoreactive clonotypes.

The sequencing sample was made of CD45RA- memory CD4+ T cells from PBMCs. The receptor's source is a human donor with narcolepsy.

The CDR3 region has the DNA TGCGCCAGCAGATTAGGGGGGCAGGAGACCCAGTACTTC. Amino acids: CASRLGGQETQYF. The chain is built from TRBV10-2 and TRBJ2-5; either TRBD1 or TRBD2 may supply D (6 bases each). The V end was cut by 6 bases, the J end by 5 bases, with 13 bases between. The CDR3 is 13 residues long. Germline V gene sequence: CDR1 WSHSY, CDR2 SAAADI.